This is a list of T cell receptor beta chains from one sample in a study of cytomegalovirus exposure and HLA in healthy donors. Repertoires were generated with immunoSEQ multiplex PCR, while TCRdb's copy carries only in-frame clones and drops some. The sample shows approximately 130,000 clones, 70% to 85% of them seen only once. The sample taken for sequencing was PBMCs. These receptors all stem from a boy younger than 18 in good health and CMV-seronegative. Both conserved end residues are part of each CDR3. A D gene is named only where the DNA matches it firmly. Size is stated for part of the rows, as once, few or many counts, or as a class when the clone is expanded.

d_gene: TRBD2; abundance: .; j_gene: TRBJ2-2; v_gene: TRBV5-4; CDR3nt: TGTGCCAGCAGCTTGATGGCTAGCGGGATAGGCGCCGGGGAGCTGTTTTTT; CDR3aa: CASSLMASGIGAGELFF
d_gene: .; abundance: .; j_gene: TRBJ2-2; v_gene: TRBV27; CDR3nt: TGTGCCAGCAAAGTGGAACCCCGCGGGCGGGAGCTGTTTTTT; CDR3aa: CASKVEPRGRELFF
d_gene: TRBD2; abundance: .; j_gene: TRBJ2-1; v_gene: TRBV5-6; CDR3nt: TGTGCCAGCAGCGCTAGCGGCTCCTACAATGAGCAGTTCTTC; CDR3aa: CASSASGSYNEQFF
d_gene: TRBD2; abundance: .; j_gene: TRBJ2-2; v_gene: TRBV5-4; CDR3nt: TGTGCCAGCAGTTTTGGGGGACTAGCGGGAACCGGGGAGCTGTTTTTT; CDR3aa: CASSFGGLAGTGELFF
d_gene: .; abundance: .; j_gene: TRBJ1-5; v_gene: TRBV4-1; CDR3nt: TGCGCCAGCAGCCAGGAGGACTTAGGCAATCAGCCCCAGCATTTT; CDR3aa: CASSQEDLGNQPQHF
d_gene: .; abundance: .; j_gene: TRBJ2-3; v_gene: TRBV19; CDR3nt: TGTGCCAGTAAACCGACAGCTAGCACAGATACGCAGTATTTT; CDR3aa: CASKPTASTDTQYF
d_gene: .; abundance: .; j_gene: TRBJ2-7; v_gene: TRBV6-1; CDR3nt: TGTGCCAGCAGTGGAATGTCCGGGGGAGGCGAGCAGTACTTC; CDR3aa: CASSGMSGGGEQYF
d_gene: .; abundance: .; j_gene: TRBJ1-2; v_gene: TRBV5-8; CDR3nt: TGTGCCAGCAGCTTGGGGGGCCTAGCTAACTATGGCTACACCTTC; CDR3aa: CASSLGGLANYGYTF
d_gene: .; abundance: .; j_gene: TRBJ2-7; v_gene: TRBV6-5; CDR3nt: TGTGCCAGCAGATCCGGGACAAAGGTCCACGAGCAGTACTTC; CDR3aa: CASRSGTKVHEQYF
d_gene: .; abundance: .; j_gene: TRBJ2-1; v_gene: TRBV30; CDR3nt: TGTGCCTGGAGTGTCGAGTACAATGAGCAGTTCTTC; CDR3aa: CAWSVEYNEQFF
d_gene: .; abundance: .; j_gene: TRBJ2-5; v_gene: TRBV6-1; CDR3nt: TGTGCCAGCAGTCCAGGAATCCAAGAGACCCAGTACTTC; CDR3aa: CASSPGIQETQYF
d_gene: .; abundance: .; j_gene: TRBJ2-1; v_gene: TRBV2; CDR3nt: TGTGCCAGCAGGGTGAGCTGGGAGCAGTTCTTC; CDR3aa: CASRVSWEQFF
d_gene: .; abundance: .; j_gene: TRBJ1-1; v_gene: TRBV7-7; CDR3nt: TGTGCCAGCAGCTCGGCGGTGAACACTGAAGCTTTCTTT; CDR3aa: CASSSAVNTEAFF
d_gene: .; abundance: .; j_gene: TRBJ2-2; v_gene: TRBV7-9; CDR3nt: TGTGCCAGCAGCTTAGACAGGGTGAGCACCGGGGAGCTGTTTTTT; CDR3aa: CASSLDRVSTGELFF
d_gene: .; abundance: once; j_gene: TRBJ2-2; v_gene: TRBV9; CDR3nt: TGTGCCAGCAGCGTAGGAGGGACTCCCAACACCGGGGAGCTGTTTTTT; CDR3aa: CASSVGGTPNTGELFF
d_gene: TRBD1; abundance: few; j_gene: TRBJ1-3; v_gene: TRBV2; CDR3nt: TGTGCCAGCAGTTTTGACAGGGACCGAAACACCATATATTTT; CDR3aa: CASSFDRDRNTIYF
d_gene: TRBD1; abundance: .; j_gene: TRBJ1-5; v_gene: TRBV19; CDR3nt: TGTGCCAGTAGTGGACAGGCGGGGTATAGCAATCAGCCCCAGCATTTT; CDR3aa: CASSGQAGYSNQPQHF
d_gene: .; abundance: once; j_gene: TRBJ2-7; v_gene: TRBV20-1; CDR3nt: TGCAGTGCTAGAGGGCGGGGGCAGTACTTC; CDR3aa: CSARGRGQYF
d_gene: TRBD1; abundance: few; j_gene: TRBJ1-1; v_gene: TRBV6-5; CDR3nt: TGTGCCAGCAGTTCTTTTAGGACAGGGACCACTGAAGCTTTCTTT; CDR3aa: CASSSFRTGTTEAFF
d_gene: TRBD2; abundance: .; j_gene: TRBJ2-7; v_gene: TRBV6-1; CDR3nt: TGTGCCAGCAGTGAGGGAGGGGCGGGATACGAGCAGTACTTC; CDR3aa: CASSEGGAGYEQYF
d_gene: .; abundance: .; j_gene: TRBJ2-1; v_gene: TRBV6-1; CDR3nt: TGTGCCAGCAGTGGGACAGCCAGCTCCTACAATGAGCAGTTCTTC; CDR3aa: CASSGTASSYNEQFF
d_gene: .; abundance: .; j_gene: TRBJ2-2; v_gene: TRBV5-6; CDR3nt: TGTGCCAGCAGCCCTCCCGCGAACACCGGGGAGCTGTTTTTT; CDR3aa: CASSPPANTGELFF
d_gene: .; abundance: once; j_gene: TRBJ2-1; v_gene: TRBV11-2; CDR3nt: TGTGCCAGCAGCGAACAGTACGAGCAGTTCTTC; CDR3aa: CASSEQYEQFF
d_gene: TRBD2; abundance: .; j_gene: TRBJ2-1; v_gene: TRBV5-1; CDR3nt: TGCGCCAGCAGCCCGTCCGGGACTAGCGTGCCGAATGAGCAGTTCTTC; CDR3aa: CASSPSGTSVPNEQFF